Shown below are 12 T cell receptor beta chains from a single sample sequenced in a study of T cell responses to AZD1222 COVID-19 vaccine. The table came from immunoSEQ multiplex PCR; TCRdb's copy has only in-frame clones and leaves some out. The sample contains around 200,000 clones, roughly 88% of which appear only once. Sequenced here: peripheral blood, sampled on day 0 of AZD1222 vaccination. These receptors were collected from an adult in good health.

This clone was observed once. The rearrangement uses TRBV5-1 and TRBJ1-2; 7 bases align to TRBD1. Germline values: CDR1 SGHRS, CDR2 YFSETQ. This CDR3 comprises 15 residues. V shed 4 bases and J 4 bases; nucleotides not matched to a gene: 10. As DNA, the CDR3 is TGCGCCAGCAGCCCAGACAGGGCTCAAATCTATGGCTACACCTTC. Amino acids: CASSPDRAQIYGYTF.

V and J are TRBV4-2 and TRBJ1-6; D call uncertain. V was trimmed by 4 bases and J by 9 bases, leaving 7 bases between them. The CDR3 totals 12 residues. The V gene's germline CDR1 is LGHNA and CDR2 YNFKEQ. The CDR3, as DNA: TGTGCCAGCAGCCCTGGCAGTTCACCCCTCCACTTT. Its translation: CASSPGSSPLHF.

The rearrangement links TRBV30 to TRBJ1-2, with D tentatively TRBD1 (5 bases). The CDR3 contains 15 residues. CDR1 is GTSNPN and CDR2 is SVGIG in the germline V gene (reference sequence). The germline V and J ends were trimmed by 0 bases and 3 bases, with 14 bases remaining between them. The CDR3 sequence is CAWSVKLAGYYGYTF. The CDR3 DNA follows: TGTGCCTGGAGTGTGAAGTTGGCAGGGTACTATGGCTACACCTTC.

The rearrangement links TRBV6-1 to TRBJ1-1; D perhaps matches TRBD1 (6 bases). CDR1 is MNHNS, CDR2 SASEGT, per germline. V was shortened by 0 bases and J by 8 bases, with 10 bases between the two germline ends. The CDR3 has 13 amino acids. CDR3 nucleotide sequence: TGTGCCAGCAGTGAAGCGCTGGGGGGCGAAGCTTTCTTT. Its translation is CASSEALGGEAFF.

CDR3 sequence: CASSPAGEKLFF. The CDR3 DNA is TGTGCCAGTAGCCCCGCGGGGGAAAAACTGTTTTTT. The rearrangement uses TRBV19 and TRBJ1-4, with no clear D. The CDR3 consists of 12 residues. Per the germline V gene, CDR1 is LNHDA and CDR2 is SQIVND (reference sequence). V shed 6 bases and J shed 8 bases, with 10 bases lying between them.

Here the CDR3 DNA reads TGTGCCAGCAGCTTAGCGGGGAAAGCTAACTATGGCTACACCTTC. Translating it yields CASSLAGKANYGYTF. The chain couples TRBV7-2 to TRBJ1-2; no definite D call. CDR3 length equals 15 residues. Trimming shortened V by 0 bases and J by 0 bases, and 8 bases separated the two germline ends. Per the germline V gene, CDR1 is SGHTA and CDR2 is FQGNSA.

The table lists this clone with a few counts. The V call is TRBV5-4, the J call TRBJ2-2, with TRBD1 identical over 9 bases. Germline trimming cut 4 bases from V and 2 bases from J; bases unmatched to any gene: 6. Germline lookup yields CDR1 SGHNT and CDR2 YYREEE (reference sequence). The CDR3 covers 16 residues. The CDR3 spells CASSTGTGSNTGELFF. CDR3 DNA: TGTGCCAGCAGCACCGGGACAGGGAGCAACACCGGGGAGCTGTTTTTT.

The chain uses TRBV11-1 and TRBJ1-4, with D hard to call. The CDR3 runs to 16 residues. Germline values: CDR1 SGHAT, CDR2 FQDESV (reference sequence). V lost 3 bases, J lost 5 bases, and 16 bases lay in between. The CDR3 region has the DNA TGTGCCAGCAGCTTCCAAAAGCGGGAGACAAATGAAAAACTGTTTTTT. This codes for CASSFQKRETNEKLFF.

The chain couples TRBV5-5 to TRBJ2-2, with no clear D. The CDR3 length is 16 residues. CDR1 and CDR2 from the germline V gene are SGHKS and YYEKEE (reference sequence). With 2 bases removed from V and 0 bases from J, the gap between germline ends came to 11 bases. CDR3 DNA sequence: TGTGCCAGCAGCTTTGGAGTCGGCGCGAACACCGGGGAGCTGTTTTTT. Translating it yields CASSFGVGANTGELFF.

The rearrangement uses TRBV5-5 and TRBJ1-3; D is ambiguous. The CDR3 is 16 amino acids. The V and J ends lost 1 base and 0 bases respectively, with 11 bases between them. The germline CDR1 and CDR2 sequences are SGHKS and YYEKEE (reference sequence). The CDR3 DNA reads as TGTGCCAGCAGCTTGCCTGGCTCGAGCTCTGGAAACACCATATATTTT. Its translation: CASSLPGSSSGNTIYF.

The chain carries TRBV6-2 or TRBV6-3 and TRBJ2-2; D possibly matches TRBD1 or TRBD2 (6 bases each). CDR1 and CDR2 from the germline V gene are MNHEY and SVGEGT. The CDR3 contains 19 residues. Deletions cut 2 bases from V and 2 bases from J, with 21 bases between. The chain's CDR3 is CASSYPPLMGGLNTGELFF. Written as DNA, the CDR3 is TGTGCCAGCAGTTACCCGCCACTCATGGGGGGCCTAAACACCGGGGAGCTGTTTTTT.

This clone was found a few times. The genes are TRBV7-2 and TRBJ1-3; no clear D. The CDR3 loop spans 14 amino acids. Germline CDR1 and CDR2: SGHTA and FQGNSA. Trimming pared 2 bases from V and 14 bases from J, leaving 19 bases between. Here the CDR3 reads CASSLLSLRPDLYF. As DNA, the CDR3 is TGTGCCAGCAGCTTACTCTCCTTACGACCGGATCTATATTTT.